A selection of T cell receptor beta chains follows, all from one sample in a study of blood T cells in healthy people across ages. One entry per CDR3 protein, called by TCRdb with MiXCR from the 5' RACE reads. This sample has roughly 500,000 distinct CDR3 sequences, with approximately 25% found just once. The sequencing sample was made of blood. These receptors all come from an older woman in good health. CDR3s include the opening cysteine and the closing phenylalanine or tryptophan. The D gene is left open where the match is weak. Rows give clone size only sometimes, using once, few, many, or a class for an expanded clone.

size	J	D	V	CDR3	DNA
NA	TRBJ2-1	TRBD2	TRBV7-8	CASSLGVQRGGSYNEQFF	TGTGCCAGCAGCTTAGGGGTCCAGCGGGGGGGTAGCTACAATGAGCAGTTCTTC
few	TRBJ1-6	TRBD1	TRBV10-3	CAISTGDRDLGSPLHF	TGTGCCATCAGCACGGGGGACAGGGACCTTGGTTCACCCCTCCACTTT
NA	TRBJ2-2	TRBD1	TRBV7-2	CASSSLGGGNTGELFF	TGTGCCAGCAGCTCCCTAGGGGGCGGGAACACCGGGGAGCTGTTTTTT
many	TRBJ2-3	TRBD1	TRBV4-1	CASSQRQGEQGDTQYF	TGCGCCAGCAGCCAACGACAGGGAGAGCAAGGAGATACGCAGTATTTT
few	TRBJ2-1	NA	TRBV19	CASSNPQDYNEQFF	TGTGCCAGTAGTAACCCACAAGACTACAATGAGCAGTTCTTC
NA	TRBJ2-6	NA	TRBV10-3	CAIPGNSGANVLTF	TGTGCCATCCCCGGGAACTCTGGGGCCAACGTCCTGACTTTC
few	TRBJ2-1	NA	TRBV4-2	CASGRDWGAGREQFF	TGTGCCAGCGGCCGAGATTGGGGGGCGGGGAGGGAGCAGTTCTTC
NA	TRBJ1-2	NA	TRBV4-2	CASSQGSGVNYGYTF	TGTGCCAGCAGCCAAGGGTCGGGGGTCAACTATGGCTACACCTTC
few	TRBJ1-3	NA	TRBV5-1	CASSLVLGAGSSGNTIYF	TGCGCCAGCAGCTTGGTATTGGGGGCGGGGAGCTCTGGAAACACCATATATTTT
many	TRBJ1-2	NA	TRBV3-1	CASSAIRQGRGGYTF	TGTGCCAGCAGCGCAATCCGCCAGGGGAGAGGCGGCTACACCTTC
NA	TRBJ2-7	TRBD1	TRBV4-3	CASSQDGQGYEQYF	TGCGCCAGCAGCCAAGATGGACAGGGTTACGAGCAGTACTTC
NA	TRBJ2-1	TRBD2	TRBV12-3/TRBV12-4	CASSHLTSGEGVVDEQFF	TGTGCCAGCAGTCATCTGACTAGCGGGGAGGGGGTCGTGGATGAGCAGTTCTTC
few	TRBJ2-5	TRBD2	TRBV20-1	CSAPAAGDYQETQYF	TGCAGTGCACCCGCAGCGGGGGATTACCAAGAGACCCAGTACTTC
NA	TRBJ2-5	TRBD2	TRBV19	CASSYPTGLAEQETQYF	TGTGCCAGTAGCTACCCTACCGGACTAGCGGAACAAGAGACCCAGTACTTC
NA	TRBJ1-4	NA	TRBV20-1	CSARSEEKLFF	TGCAGTGCTAGATCAGAGGAAAAACTGTTTTTT
NA	TRBJ2-1	TRBD1	TRBV4-3	CASSQPGQGAEQFF	TGCGCCAGCAGCCAGCCGGGACAGGGGGCTGAGCAGTTCTTC
few	TRBJ2-5	NA	TRBV11-2	CASSSQPTKQGTQYF	TGTGCCAGCAGCTCCCAGCCGACCAAGCAGGGGACCCAGTACTTC
NA	TRBJ1-1	NA	TRBV6-2/TRBV6-3	CASRLKGNTEAFF	TGTGCCAGCAGATTAAAGGGGAACACTGAAGCTTTCTTT
NA	TRBJ2-5	NA	TRBV7-2	CASSSWLAETQYF	TGTGCCAGCAGCTCCTGGCTGGCAGAGACCCAGTACTTC
NA	TRBJ1-5	NA	TRBV12-3/TRBV12-4	CASSLISDKGQPQHF	TGTGCCAGCAGTTTGATATCGGACAAGGGTCAGCCCCAGCATTTT
NA	TRBJ2-5	TRBD2	TRBV7-2	CASSRRGLAGSETQYF	TGTGCCAGCAGCAGACGGGGACTAGCGGGGTCAGAGACCCAGTACTTC
NA	TRBJ1-1	NA	TRBV29-1	CSVFPPLAGRNTEAFF	TGCAGCGTTTTTCCCCCCCTGGCAGGGCGGAACACTGAAGCTTTCTTT
few	TRBJ2-5	NA	TRBV2	CASNGQSQETQYF	TGTGCCAGCAATGGTCAGTCCCAAGAGACCCAGTACTTC
few	TRBJ2-7	NA	TRBV5-4	CASGTSYEQYF	TGTGCCAGCGGCACCTCCTACGAGCAGTACTTC
NA	TRBJ1-2	TRBD1	TRBV20-1	CSAQPDRADGYTF	TGCAGTGCCCAGCCGGACAGGGCCGATGGCTACACCTTC
NA	TRBJ2-7	NA	TRBV3-1	CASSQGVTGHNSYEQYF	TGTGCCAGCAGCCAGGGGGTGACAGGACACAACTCCTACGAGCAGTACTTC
NA	TRBJ1-3	NA	TRBV4-3	CASRPEGRAGNTIYF	TGCGCCAGCCGGCCCGAGGGAAGGGCTGGAAACACCATATATTTT
NA	TRBJ2-5	NA	TRBV11-1	CASSFKGQETQYF	TGTGCCAGCAGCTTCAAGGGCCAAGAGACCCAGTACTTC
NA	TRBJ2-1	TRBD2	TRBV7-2	CASSLASVRGGIYNEQFF	TGTGCCAGCAGCTTAGCGTCCGTTCGGGGGGGCATTTACAATGAGCAGTTCTTC
NA	TRBJ2-7	TRBD1	TRBV6-6	CASRGQGIVGQYF	TGTGCCAGCAGGGGACAGGGTATTGTAGGGCAGTACTTC
NA	TRBJ2-7	NA	TRBV11-1	CASSRTLSEEQYF	TGTGCCAGCAGCCGGACACTCTCGGAAGAGCAGTACTTC
few	TRBJ2-5	NA	TRBV12-3/TRBV12-4	CASSLAHGSQETQYF	TGTGCCAGCAGTTTAGCGCATGGCTCCCAAGAGACCCAGTACTTC
once	TRBJ2-7	TRBD2	TRBV5-1	CASSLSGGRHEQYF	TGCGCCAGCAGCTTGTCGGGGGGAAGGCACGAGCAGTACTTC
few	TRBJ1-1	NA	TRBV2	CASSFTGQSEAFF	TGTGCCAGCAGTTTTACAGGGCAGAGTGAAGCTTTCTTT
NA	TRBJ1-1	NA	TRBV20-1	CSAPERGAEAFF	TGCAGTGCTCCAGAGAGGGGGGCAGAAGCTTTCTTT
NA	TRBJ1-4	NA	TRBV7-2	CASSLDGTANEKLFF	TGTGCCAGCAGCTTAGACGGGACGGCGAATGAAAAACTGTTTTTT
NA	TRBJ2-2	NA	TRBV12-3/TRBV12-4	CASSLDLNTGELFF	TGTGCCAGCAGTTTGGACCTGAACACCGGGGAGCTGTTTTTT
few	TRBJ1-2	NA	TRBV20-1	CSASSQGFYGYTF	TGCAGTGCCTCCTCTCAGGGCTTCTATGGCTACACCTTC
few	TRBJ1-1	TRBD1	TRBV3-1	CASSNAGGAFF	TGTGCCAGCAGCAACGCAGGGGGAGCTTTCTTT
NA	TRBJ2-3	TRBD2	TRBV7-3	CASSLGGRTTDTQYF	TGTGCCAGCAGCTTGGGCGGGAGAACCACAGATACGCAGTATTTT
few	TRBJ2-5	NA	TRBV11-1	CASSTGPTETQYF	TGTGCCAGCAGCACGGGACCGACGGAGACCCAGTACTTC
few	TRBJ1-3	NA	TRBV29-1	CSVVPGAGGNTIYF	TGCAGCGTTGTGCCGGGGGCCGGTGGAAACACCATATATTTT
few	TRBJ2-5	TRBD1	TRBV24-1	CATSDSGTGPLETQYF	TGTGCCACCAGTGATTCGGGGACAGGGCCGTTAGAGACCCAGTACTTC
NA	TRBJ1-2	NA	TRBV9	CASSGPLNGLQILSGYTF	TGTGCCAGCAGCGGACCGTTAAATGGACTCCAAATTTTAAGTGGCTACACCTTC
NA	TRBJ2-7	TRBD1	TRBV28	CASSPSGTGTPYEQYF	TGTGCCAGCAGTCCGTCCGGGACAGGGACCCCCTACGAGCAGTACTTC
few	TRBJ2-4	NA	TRBV4-1	CASSQDWQGTLAKNIQYF	TGCGCCAGCAGCCAAGATTGGCAGGGTACACTAGCCAAAAACATTCAGTACTTC
NA	TRBJ2-7	NA	TRBV12-5	CASEIWGAREQYF	TGTGCTAGTGAAATCTGGGGGGCTAGGGAGCAGTACTTC
NA	TRBJ2-1	NA	TRBV20-1	CSAPKTASGQFF	TGCAGTGCTCCAAAGACGGCTAGTGGGCAGTTCTTC
NA	TRBJ2-5	NA	TRBV5-1	CASSVGTPGLQETQYF	TGCGCCAGCAGCGTTGGGACTCCAGGTTTACAAGAGACCCAGTACTTC
NA	TRBJ1-2	NA	TRBV12-3/TRBV12-4	CASSPSTYYGYTF	TGTGCCAGCAGCCCCAGCACCTACTATGGCTACACCTTC
NA	TRBJ2-3	TRBD2	TRBV29-1	CSGGGLAGGIGTDTQYF	TGCAGCGGCGGGGGACTAGCGGGGGGAATCGGCACAGATACGCAGTATTTT
NA	TRBJ2-7	NA	TRBV19	CASSIRDRTYEQYF	TGTGCCAGTAGTATCCGGGACCGCACCTACGAGCAGTACTTC